Listed below are T cell receptor beta chains from one sample, sequenced in a study of Graves' ophthalmopathy and Graves' hyperthyroidism. One entry per CDR3 protein, called by TCRdb with MiXCR from the multiplex PCR reads. The sample includes tens of thousands of distinct CDR3 sequences, about 50% of them seen just once. The sample was peripheral blood. Every receptor here comes from an adult man with Graves' ophthalmopathy. Each CDR3 is given with its conserved first and last residue. D genes are given only for firm matches. Rows give clone size only sometimes, using once, few, many, or a class for an expanded clone.

size	V	J	D	CDR3	DNA
many	TRBV28	TRBJ1-2	NA	CASSLSLGGWYGYTF	TGTGCCAGCAGTTTATCCCTAGGGGGGTGGTATGGCTACACCTTC
NA	TRBV5-1	TRBJ2-2	NA	CASPDWNTGELFF	TGCGCCAGCCCCGACTGGAACACCGGGGAGCTGTTTTTT
NA	TRBV12-3/TRBV12-4	TRBJ2-1	NA	CASSLYQGINEQFF	TGTGCCAGCAGTTTGTACCAGGGGATTAATGAGCAGTTCTTC
NA	TRBV10-3	TRBJ2-1	NA	CAISESRQRMNEQFF	TGTGCCATCAGTGAGTCGCGACAGAGGATGAATGAGCAGTTCTTC
NA	TRBV19	TRBJ1-5	NA	CASSISRGAGQPQHF	TGTGCCAGTAGTATCAGCAGGGGCGCGGGTCAGCCCCAGCATTTT
NA	TRBV2	TRBJ2-7	TRBD2	CASVRLASYF	TGTGCCAGCGTCCGACTAGCGTCGTACTTC
NA	TRBV24-1	TRBJ2-7	TRBD1	CATSDSGGYEQYF	TGTGCCACCAGTGATTCAGGGGGCTACGAGCAGTACTTC
many	TRBV5-1	TRBJ2-7	TRBD1	CASSLEQGAIHEQYF	TGCGCCAGCAGCTTGGAACAGGGGGCCATCCACGAGCAGTACTTC
many	TRBV20-1	TRBJ2-1	NA	CSATTGGMAQSEQFF	TGCAGTGCCACCACCGGGGGCATGGCACAAAGTGAGCAGTTCTTC
many	TRBV12-3/TRBV12-4	TRBJ1-1	NA	CASSPRGTEAFF	TGTGCCAGCAGTCCCCGAGGGACTGAAGCTTTCTTT
medium-sized	TRBV2	TRBJ2-5	NA	CGSSLTRGETQYF	TGTGGCTCAAGCTTGACTAGGGGGGAGACCCAGTACTTC
NA	TRBV20-1	TRBJ2-2	NA	CSARDPTGYTGELFF	TGCAGTGCTAGAGATCCTACAGGGTACACCGGGGAGCTGTTTTTT
NA	TRBV11-2	TRBJ1-6	NA	CASGSTGLRNSPLHF	TGTGCCAGCGGCTCGACAGGACTAAGGAATTCACCCCTCCACTTT
many	TRBV19	TRBJ1-5	TRBD1	CASSMTGASNQPQHF	TGTGCCAGTAGTATGACAGGGGCTAGCAATCAGCCCCAGCATTTT
few	TRBV6-5	TRBJ1-3	NA	CASGSGLGNTIYF	TGTGCCAGCGGTAGCGGGCTCGGAAACACCATATATTTT
few	TRBV3-1	TRBJ2-3	TRBD2	CASSGLAGVVDTQYF	TGTGCCAGCAGCGGACTAGCGGGAGTGGTAGATACGCAGTATTTT
NA	TRBV19	TRBJ1-1	TRBD1	CASTDSGTGVSFF	TGTGCCAGTACCGACTCCGGGACAGGCGTGTCTTTCTTT
many	TRBV20-1	TRBJ2-3	TRBD2	CSANMGGRRGTDTQYF	TGCAGTGCCAACATGGGCGGGAGGCGAGGGACAGATACGCAGTATTTT
many	TRBV20-1	TRBJ2-1	NA	CSAGSPVSANEQFF	TGCAGTGCTGGATCCCCCGTCTCTGCCAATGAGCAGTTCTTC
NA	TRBV6-2/TRBV6-3	TRBJ2-5	TRBD2	CASSPLAVGTQYF	TGTGCCAGCAGTCCTCTAGCGGTAGGGACCCAGTACTTC
NA	TRBV10-3	TRBJ2-2	TRBD2	CAIRGRGTGELFF	TGTGCCATCAGGGGGAGGGGCACCGGGGAGCTGTTTTTT
NA	TRBV7-2	TRBJ1-6	NA	CASSTRGVGNNSPLHF	TGTGCCAGCAGCACCAGGGGTGTGGGGAATAATTCACCCCTCCACTTT
NA	TRBV20-1	TRBJ1-1	NA	CSARDRGQNTEAFF	TGCAGTGCTAGAGATCGGGGACAGAACACTGAAGCTTTCTTT
many	TRBV5-6	TRBJ2-7	TRBD2	CASSGGLAGGKQYF	TGTGCCAGCAGCGGGGGACTAGCGGGAGGAAAGCAGTACTTC
NA	TRBV7-8	TRBJ2-2	NA	CASSTSRGSGNTGELFF	TGTGCCAGCAGCACCAGCCGGGGCTCTGGAAACACCGGGGAGCTGTTTTTT
NA	TRBV5-6	TRBJ1-1	TRBD1	CARGDAGTGNTEAFF	TGTGCCAGAGGCGATGCCGGGACAGGTAACACTGAAGCTTTCTTT
many	TRBV5-1	TRBJ1-3	NA	CASSLQGSSGNTIYF	TGCGCCAGCAGCTTACAGGGTAGTTCTGGAAACACCATATATTTT
NA	TRBV20-1	TRBJ1-6	NA	CSARGGGYNSPLHF	TGCAGTGCTAGAGGGGGGGGCTATAATTCACCCCTCCACTTT
NA	TRBV10-1	TRBJ2-7	NA	CASSESMGDQSYEQYF	TGCGCCAGCAGTGAGTCAATGGGGGACCAGTCCTACGAGCAGTACTTC
NA	TRBV2	TRBJ1-2	NA	CASTIGTYGYTF	TGTGCCAGCACAATCGGGACCTATGGCTACACCTTC
many	TRBV20-1	TRBJ2-2	NA	CSAHHAGTPRGELFF	TGCAGTGCTCATCACGCCGGGACTCCCAGGGGGGAGCTGTTTTTT
few	TRBV10-3	TRBJ2-3	NA	CAINPSGTDTQYF	TGTGCCATCAATCCTAGCGGCACAGATACGCAGTATTTT
NA	TRBV5-4	TRBJ2-7	NA	CACSLGDLSQEPYEQYF	TGTGCCTGCAGCTTGGGGGACTTAAGCCAAGAACCCTACGAGCAGTACTTC
few	TRBV7-2	TRBJ2-2	NA	CASSLDYRRNTGELFF	TGTGCCAGCAGCTTAGACTACCGACGGAACACCGGGGAGCTGTTTTTT
NA	TRBV7-3	TRBJ1-1	NA	CASRAGAEAFF	TGTGCCAGCAGGGCCGGGGCTGAAGCTTTCTTT
NA	TRBV7-3	TRBJ2-2	TRBD1	CASSYRGTGELFF	TGTGCCAGCAGTTACAGGGGCACCGGGGAGCTGTTTTTT
NA	TRBV20-1	TRBJ2-7	NA	CSATDSPGRDEQYF	TGCAGCGCAACGGACAGCCCAGGGCGGGACGAGCAGTACTTC
NA	TRBV20-1	TRBJ2-3	NA	CSASSIAGTDTQYF	TGCAGTGCCAGCTCGATAGCGGGCACAGATACGCAGTATTTT
few	TRBV20-1	TRBJ2-3	NA	CSASWTDTQYF	TGCAGTGCTAGTTGGACAGATACGCAGTATTTT
NA	TRBV7-2	TRBJ1-3	NA	CASSRRAGGRGENTIYF	TGTGCCAGCAGCCGGAGAGCGGGGGGCAGGGGTGAAAACACCATATATTTT
many	TRBV20-1	TRBJ2-3	TRBD2	CSALDLAGGIRTDTQYF	TGCAGTGCCTTAGACCTAGCGGGGGGAATAAGAACAGATACGCAGTATTTT
NA	TRBV19	TRBJ2-7	NA	CASSINEVGEQYF	TGTGCCAGTAGTATAAATGAGGTCGGCGAGCAGTACTTC
NA	TRBV20-1	TRBJ2-7	TRBD2	CSARGLAIYEQYF	TGCAGTGCTAGGGGACTAGCGATATACGAGCAGTACTTC
many	TRBV6-5	TRBJ2-1	NA	CASRGDSPSYNEQFF	TGTGCCAGCAGAGGGGACTCCCCCTCCTACAATGAGCAGTTCTTC